Listed here are 29 T cell receptor beta chains from one sample, sequenced in a study of blood T cell repertoires in COVID-19. The data were produced by immunoSEQ multiplex PCR, yet TCRdb's version contains in-frame clones alone and is incomplete. Here the sample spans approximately 130,000 clones, 70% to 90% being singletons. Specimen: peripheral blood. These receptors were taken from a human donor in a cohort sampled during active COVID-19.

The V and J genes are TRBV28 and TRBJ2-7; 12 bases match TRBD1. This CDR3 spans 14 amino acids. Germline CDR1 and CDR2: MDHEN and SYDVKM. After removal of 4 bases from V and 5 bases from J, the junction contained 3 bases not matched to a gene. The CDR3 nucleotides are TGTGCCAGCAGTTACGGGACAGGGGGCCACGAGCAGTACTTC. Protein sequence: CASSYGTGGHEQYF. The complete variable domain, with remaining parts taken from reference TRBV28 and TRBJ2-7, reads DVKVTQSSRYLVKRTGEKVFLECVQDMDHENMFWYRQDPGLGLRLIYFSYDVKMKEKGDIPEGYSVSREKKERFSLILESASTNQTSMYLCASSYGTGGHEQYFGPGTRLTVT.

V usage is TRBV29-1 and J usage is TRBJ2-3; maybe TRBD2 (5 bases). Trimming cost V 7 bases and J 1 base, with 15 bases left between them. The length of the CDR3 is 14 residues. Germline V gives CDR1 SQVTM, CDR2 ANQGSEA. In nucleotides, the CDR3 is TGCAGCGCTAAAGAGGGCCCTCGCACAGATACGCAGTATTTT. Its translation: CSAKEGPRTDTQYF.

The V and J genes are TRBV19 and TRBJ2-5, with 7 bases aligning to TRBD1. With 4 bases clipped from V and 4 bases from J, the junction kept 0 bases outside the gene matches. The CDR3 extends over 12 amino acids. Germline CDR1 LNHDA, CDR2 SQIVND (reference sequence). In DNA form, the CDR3 reads TGTGCCAGTAGTACAGGGGGAGAGACCCAGTACTTC. Translated, it gives CASSTGGETQYF.

This clone was seen more than once but under ten times. The V and J genes are TRBV30 and TRBJ1-1, with D hard to call. Germline CDR1 and CDR2: GTSNPN and SVGIG (reference sequence). This CDR3 has 12 residues. Trimming cost V 0 bases and J 3 bases, with 5 bases left between them. In DNA, the CDR3 is TGTGCCTGGAGTGTCTTTTACACTGAAGCTTTCTTT. Protein product: CAWSVFYTEAFF.

This chain uses TRBV5-1 with TRBJ1-1; D gene ambiguous. V was trimmed by 2 bases and J by 0 bases, leaving 8 bases between them. Germline V gives CDR1 SGHRS, CDR2 YFSETQ. The CDR3 contains 14 residues. The CDR3 reads CASSFRQVNTEAFF. CDR3 nucleotide sequence: TGCGCCAGCAGCTTCCGGCAGGTGAACACTGAAGCTTTCTTT.

The CDR3 sequence: CASSPAREVQPQHF. CDR3 nucleotides: TGTGCCAGCTCACCAGCCAGGGAGGTGCAGCCCCAGCATTTT. The rearrangement links TRBV18 to TRBJ1-5; possibly TRBD1 for D (5 bases). V was clipped by 2 bases and J by 7 bases, with 12 bases between them. This CDR3 has 14 residues. Germline CDR1 KGHSH, CDR2 LQKENI.

This chain uses TRBV5-1 with TRBJ1-4; D uncertain. The ends were cut back, 0 bases at V and 5 bases at J, with 8 bases in the middle. Germline V gene sequence: CDR1 SGHRS, CDR2 YFSETQ. This CDR3 spans 14 amino acids. CDR3 amino acids: CASSLGLENEKLFF. DNA of the CDR3: TGCGCCAGCAGCTTGGGGTTGGAGAATGAAAAACTGTTTTTT.

Written as DNA, the CDR3 is TGTGCCAGCAGCCAAGAAAAAATAGCAGGGGAAACCGGGGAGCTGTTTTTT. Amino acids: CASSQEKIAGETGELFF. V usage is TRBV3-1 (or the pseudogene TRBV3-2) and J usage is TRBJ2-2; possibly TRBD1 for D (6 bases). This CDR3 spans 17 amino acids. CDR1 is LGHDT, CDR2 YNNKEL, per germline (reference sequence). With 0 bases removed from V and 5 bases from J, the gap between germline ends came to 16 bases.

The J gene is TRBJ2-3, the V gene TRBV6-6; 9 bases fit TRBD2. CDR1 is MNHNY, CDR2 SVGAGI, per germline (reference sequence). The CDR3 is 15 amino acids. Trimming removed 4 bases from V and 1 base from J; junction bases left unmatched: 3. The CDR3 nucleotides read TGTGCCAGCAGTTCGCGGGGGGGCGGCACAGATACGCAGTATTTT. Residues: CASSSRGGGTDTQYF.

The V and J genes are TRBV11-2 and TRBJ1-6, with a tentative D call TRBD1 (5 bases). V lost 2 bases and J 9 bases, leaving 11 bases between the germline ends. CDR3 length: 14 amino acids. CDR1 SGHAT and CDR2 FQNNGV come from the germline V gene. The CDR3 DNA is TGTGCCAGCAGCTTACAAGGGGTCGGTTCACCCCTCCACTTT. Protein: CASSLQGVGSPLHF. Combining the CDR3 with reference TRBV11-2 and TRBJ1-6 gives the whole variable domain EAGVAQSPRYKIIEKRQSVAFWCNPISGHATLYWYQQILGQGPKLLIQFQNNGVVDDSQLPKDRFSAERLKGVDSTLKIQPAKLEDSAVYLCASSLQGVGSPLHFGNGTRLTVT.

The chain has TRBV11-2 and TRBJ2-7; D is possibly TRBD2 (6 bases). This CDR3 is built from 15 residues. V was cut by 1 base and J by 2 bases, with 12 bases left in between. From germline, CDR1 is SGHAT and CDR2 FQNNGV. For the CDR3, the DNA is TGTGCCAGCAGCTTAGTTGGGAGGTCGACCTACGAGCAGTACTTC. Translated, it gives CASSLVGRSTYEQYF.

This chain links TRBV9 with TRBJ1-2; D remains ambiguous. Germline V gives CDR1 SGDLS, CDR2 YYNGEE. CDR3 length: 13 amino acids. V lost 0 bases, J lost 6 bases, and 9 bases lay in between. CDR3 DNA sequence: TGTGCCAGCAGCGTAGAAGCGTGGGATGGCTACACCTTC. Protein product: CASSVEAWDGYTF.

The chain joins TRBV5-4 to TRBJ1-2; the D gene is possibly TRBD1 (5 bases). Looked up from germline, CDR1 is SGHNT and CDR2 is YYREEE (reference sequence). V was cut by 0 bases and J by 7 bases, with 13 bases left in between. The CDR3 totals 14 residues. The CDR3 region is CASSLEGARLGYTF. CDR3 DNA: TGTGCCAGCAGCTTGGAAGGGGCGCGTCTTGGCTACACCTTC.

This chain links TRBV10-3 with TRBJ2-5; 11 nucleotides align to TRBD1. The CDR3 is 17 amino acids. Looked up from germline, CDR1 is ENHRY and CDR2 is SYGVKD. With 0 bases clipped from V and 5 bases from J, the junction kept 8 bases outside the gene matches. The CDR3 reads CAISESYGTGGEETQYF. CDR3 sequence (DNA): TGTGCCATCAGTGAGTCATATGGGACAGGGGGTGAGGAGACCCAGTACTTC.

The chain combines TRBV15 with TRBJ2-1, with 11 positions matching TRBD1. Per germline, CDR1 LNHNV and CDR2 YYDKDF (reference sequence). The CDR3 contains 18 residues. Trimming took 5 bases from V and 4 from J; bases not matched to a gene: 13. The CDR3 region is CATSVRDRGTLGYNEQFF. The CDR3 region has the DNA TGTGCCACCAGCGTTCGGGACAGGGGGACTCTAGGGTACAATGAGCAGTTCTTC.

The chain carries TRBV12-3 or TRBV12-4 and TRBJ2-1; 8 bases are shared with TRBD2. The CDR3 is 11 residues long. V trimming: 3 bases; J trimming: 14 bases; junction bases outside the gene matches: 3. The CDR3 DNA reads as TGTGCCAGCAGTTTTACGGGGGGGGAGTTCTTC. Protein: CASSFTGGEFF.

V gene TRBV27 combines with J gene TRBJ2-1; 12 nucleotides match TRBD2. This CDR3 comprises 17 residues. From germline, CDR1 is MNHEY and CDR2 SMNVEV (reference sequence). V shed 1 base and J 4 bases; nucleotides not matched to a gene: 5. Written as DNA, the CDR3 is TGTGCCAGCAGTTTATTTGGGCTAGCGGGGGGGTACAATGAGCAGTTCTTC. Protein product: CASSLFGLAGGYNEQFF.

The rearrangement uses TRBV28 and TRBJ2-7; TRBD1 matches 7 bases. The junction had 8 bases not matched to a gene; V was cut back by 6 bases and J by 3 bases. CDR3 length: 14 residues. CDR1 and CDR2 (germline): MDHEN, SYDVKM. CDR3 sequence (DNA): TGTGCCAGCAGAAGACAGGGTGGTTTCTACGAGCAGTACTTC. It codes for CASRRQGGFYEQYF.

This chain links TRBV5-1 with TRBJ1-3, with TRBD1 matching 8 bases. The length of the CDR3 is 13 residues. The V gene end was trimmed by 4 bases and the J gene end by 6 bases; junction bases not matched to a gene: 3. CDR1 is SGHRS and CDR2 is YFSETQ in the germline V gene. In DNA form, the CDR3 reads TGCGCCAGCAGCGTGGACAGGGCAAACACCATATATTTT. Amino acid sequence: CASSVDRANTIYF.

This chain uses TRBV4-2 with TRBJ1-2; 8 nucleotides line up with TRBD1. Trimming cost V 1 base and J 0 bases; bases outside gene matches: 13. The CDR3 sequence is 19 residues long. CDR1 is LGHNA and CDR2 is YNFKEQ in the germline V gene. CDR3 bases: TGTGCCAGCAGCCAAGTTGTCAGGGGGCGCGGGGGTACTAACTATGGCTACACCTTC. As protein: CASSQVVRGRGGTNYGYTF.

This chain joins TRBV6-5 and TRBJ2-5; weak D call: TRBD2 (5 bases). Per germline, CDR1 MNHEY and CDR2 SVGAGI. V lost 0 bases and J 4 bases, leaving 15 bases between the germline ends. This CDR3 has 16 residues. This CDR3 is CASSYSRAARGETQYF. For the CDR3, the DNA is TGTGCCAGCAGTTACTCCCGAGCGGCCCGGGGAGAGACCCAGTACTTC.

The V and J genes are TRBV4-2 and TRBJ2-1; maybe TRBD2 (5 bases). V lost 3 bases to trimming and J lost 10 bases, with 13 bases between them. Germline lookup yields CDR1 LGHNA and CDR2 YNFKEQ. The CDR3 spans 13 residues. This CDR3 reads CASSHMRSGEQFF. CDR3 nucleotide sequence: TGTGCCAGCAGCCATATGAGGTCGGGGGAGCAGTTCTTC.

The CDR3 nucleotides are TGTGCCAGCAGCCCAACGGGACTAGCGGCCAGGGGGACCCAGTACTTC. It translates to CASSPTGLAARGTQYF. The chain links TRBV7-2 to TRBJ2-5; 11 bases are a match to TRBD2. Trimming removed 5 bases from V and 7 bases from J; junction bases left unmatched: 12. This CDR3 has 16 amino acids. The V gene's germline CDR1 is SGHTA and CDR2 FQGNSA.

The chain couples TRBV2 to TRBJ2-7, with a weak D call TRBD1 (6 bases). The CDR3 is made up of 16 amino acids. V was clipped by 3 bases and J by 5 bases, with 20 bases between them. Per the germline V gene, CDR1 is SNHLY and CDR2 is FYNNEI. CDR3 nucleotide sequence: TGTGCCAGCAGTGACCAGGGGACCGGGATCCTAGACGAGCAGTACTTC. Protein: CASSDQGTGILDEQYF.

The sample holds a few counts of this clone. This chain uses TRBV5-4 with TRBJ1-6, with no clear D. The germline CDR1 and CDR2 sequences are SGHNT and YYREEE (reference sequence). CDR3 size: 14 residues. V lost 3 bases and J 0 bases, leaving 4 bases between the germline ends. The chain's CDR3 is CASSYGSYNSPLHF. The CDR3 DNA reads TGTGCCAGCAGCTACGGCTCCTATAATTCACCCCTCCACTTT.

This chain connects TRBV14 to TRBJ2-7; 9 bases agree with TRBD1. The junction had 1 base not matched to a gene; V was cut back by 0 bases and J by 1 base. Per germline, CDR1 SGHDN and CDR2 FVKESK. The CDR3 extends over 15 amino acids. In nucleotides, the CDR3 is TGTGCCAGCAGCCAAGAAGGGACAGGGTCCTACGAGCAGTACTTC. It encodes CASSQEGTGSYEQYF.

The genes are TRBV2 and TRBJ2-1; D is perhaps TRBD2 (5 bases). The CDR3 sequence is 14 residues long. Per germline, CDR1 SNHLY and CDR2 FYNNEI. V was shortened by 7 bases and J by 3 bases, with 13 bases between the two germline ends. The CDR3 loop reads CASKEGEVYNEQFF. The CDR3 DNA is TGTGCCAGCAAAGAGGGAGAGGTCTACAATGAGCAGTTCTTC.

The chain employs TRBV7-9 and TRBJ2-2; the D is unclear. Trimming stripped 5 bases from V and 3 bases from J, with 13 bases between. Germline CDR1 is SEHNR and CDR2 is FQNEAQ (reference sequence). CDR3 length: 15 amino acids. The CDR3 DNA sequence: TGTGCCAGCAGCCCCAATTTTGCGGACACCGGGGAGCTGTTTTTT. It codes for CASSPNFADTGELFF.

The chain joins TRBV6-6 to TRBJ2-5; no reliable D call. Trimming took 2 bases from V and 5 from J, leaving 6 bases between them. CDR3 length equals 12 residues. Per germline, CDR1 MNHNY and CDR2 SVGAGI (reference sequence). The CDR3 spells CASSYISETQYF. The CDR3 DNA is TGTGCCAGCAGTTACATATCTGAGACCCAGTACTTC.